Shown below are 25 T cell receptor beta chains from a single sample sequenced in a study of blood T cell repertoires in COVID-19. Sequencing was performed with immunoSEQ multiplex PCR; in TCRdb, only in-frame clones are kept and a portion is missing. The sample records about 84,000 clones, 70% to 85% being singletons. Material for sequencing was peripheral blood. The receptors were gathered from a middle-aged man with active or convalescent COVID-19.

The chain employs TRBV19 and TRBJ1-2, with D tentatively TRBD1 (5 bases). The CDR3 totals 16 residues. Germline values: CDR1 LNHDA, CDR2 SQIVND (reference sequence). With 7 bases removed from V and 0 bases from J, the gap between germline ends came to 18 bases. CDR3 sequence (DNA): TGTGCCAGTACGGACGTGATGGGGGGACCTAACTATGGCTACACCTTC. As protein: CASTDVMGGPNYGYTF.

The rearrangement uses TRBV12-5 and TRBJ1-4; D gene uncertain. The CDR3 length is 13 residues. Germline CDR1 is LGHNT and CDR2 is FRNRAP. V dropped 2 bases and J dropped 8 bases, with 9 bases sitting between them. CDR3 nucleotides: TGTGCTAGTGGTTTGATGTCTTCGGAAAAACTGTTTTTT. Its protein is CASGLMSSEKLFF.

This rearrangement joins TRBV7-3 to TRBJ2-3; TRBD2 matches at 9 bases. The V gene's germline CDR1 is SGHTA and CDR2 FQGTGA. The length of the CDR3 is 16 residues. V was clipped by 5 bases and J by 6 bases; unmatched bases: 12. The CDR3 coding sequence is TGTGCCAGCAGCCCGAGCGGGGGGCTTTGGGCGGATACGCAGTATTTT. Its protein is CASSPSGGLWADTQYF.

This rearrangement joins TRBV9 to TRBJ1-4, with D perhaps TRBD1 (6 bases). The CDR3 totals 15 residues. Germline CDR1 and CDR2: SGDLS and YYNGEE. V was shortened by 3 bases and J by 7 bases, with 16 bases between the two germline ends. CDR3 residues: CASSAQGVGSEKLFF. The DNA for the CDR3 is TGTGCCAGCAGCGCACAGGGAGTAGGGAGTGAAAAACTGTTTTTT.

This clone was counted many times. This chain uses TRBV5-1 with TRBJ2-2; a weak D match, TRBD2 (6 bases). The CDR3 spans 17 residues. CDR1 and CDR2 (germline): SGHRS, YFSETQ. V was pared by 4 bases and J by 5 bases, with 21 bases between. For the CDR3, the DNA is TGCGCCAGCAGCCCTACCCCTGGCGGGGTCGGGACCGGGGAGCTGTTTTTT. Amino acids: CASSPTPGGVGTGELFF.

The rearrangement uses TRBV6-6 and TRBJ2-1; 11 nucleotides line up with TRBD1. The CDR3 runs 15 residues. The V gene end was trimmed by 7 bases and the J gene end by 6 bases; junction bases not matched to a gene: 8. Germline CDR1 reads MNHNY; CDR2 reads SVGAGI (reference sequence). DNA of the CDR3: TGTGCCAGCACCCCTATTGGGACAGGGGGCAATGAGCAGTTCTTC. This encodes CASTPIGTGGNEQFF.

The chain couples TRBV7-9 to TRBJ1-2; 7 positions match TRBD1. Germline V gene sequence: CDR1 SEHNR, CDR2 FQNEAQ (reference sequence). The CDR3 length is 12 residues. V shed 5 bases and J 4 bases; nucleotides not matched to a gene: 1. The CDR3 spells CASSPGGYGYTF. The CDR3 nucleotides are TGTGCCAGCAGCCCAGGGGGCTATGGCTACACCTTC. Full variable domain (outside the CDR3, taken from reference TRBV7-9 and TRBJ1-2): DTGVSQNPRHKITKRGQNVTFRCDPISEHNRLYWYRQTLGQGPEFLTYFQNEAQLEKSRLLSDRFSAERPKGSFSTLEIQRTEQGDSAMYLCASSPGGYGYTFGSGTRLTVV.

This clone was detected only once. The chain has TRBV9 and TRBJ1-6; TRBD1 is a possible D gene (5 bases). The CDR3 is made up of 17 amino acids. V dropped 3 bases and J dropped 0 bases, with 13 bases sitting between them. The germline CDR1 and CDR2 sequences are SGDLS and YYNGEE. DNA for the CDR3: TGTGCCAGCAGCGCCGCGGGGGGAAGCTCCTATAATTCACCCCTCCACTTT. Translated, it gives CASSAAGGSSYNSPLHF.

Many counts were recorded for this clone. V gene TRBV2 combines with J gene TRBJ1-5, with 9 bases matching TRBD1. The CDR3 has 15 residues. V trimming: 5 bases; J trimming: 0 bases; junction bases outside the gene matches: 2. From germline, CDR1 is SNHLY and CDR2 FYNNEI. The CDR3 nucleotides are TGTGCCAGCAGTACACAGGGGGCTAGCAATCAGCCCCAGCATTTT. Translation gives CASSTQGASNQPQHF.

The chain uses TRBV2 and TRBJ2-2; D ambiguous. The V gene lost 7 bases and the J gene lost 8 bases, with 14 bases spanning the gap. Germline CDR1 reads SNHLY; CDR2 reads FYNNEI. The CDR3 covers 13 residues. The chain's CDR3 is CASTETSRGELFF. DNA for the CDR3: TGTGCCAGCACGGAAACTTCGAGGGGGGAGCTGTTTTTT.

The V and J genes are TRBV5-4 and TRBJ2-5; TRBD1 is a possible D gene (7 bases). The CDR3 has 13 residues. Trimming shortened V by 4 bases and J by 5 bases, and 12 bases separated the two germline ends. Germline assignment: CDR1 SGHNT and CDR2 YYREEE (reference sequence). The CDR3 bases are TGTGCCAGCAGCCCGACAGGGAGGGAGACCCAGTACTTC. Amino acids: CASSPTGRETQYF.

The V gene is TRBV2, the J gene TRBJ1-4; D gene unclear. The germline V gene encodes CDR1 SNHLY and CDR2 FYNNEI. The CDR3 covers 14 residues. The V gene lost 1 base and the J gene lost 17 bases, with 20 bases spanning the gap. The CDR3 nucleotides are TGTGCCAGCAGTGAAGTAGTAGCCCGTTCGTCCCTCTTTTTT. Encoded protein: CASSEVVARSSLFF.

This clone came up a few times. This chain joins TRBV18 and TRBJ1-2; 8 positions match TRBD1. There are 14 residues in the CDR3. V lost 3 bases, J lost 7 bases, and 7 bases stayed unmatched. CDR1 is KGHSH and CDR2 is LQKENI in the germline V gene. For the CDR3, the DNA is TGTGCCAGCTCACCTCCCGGACAGGGTAGTGGCTACACCTTC. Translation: CASSPPGQGSGYTF.

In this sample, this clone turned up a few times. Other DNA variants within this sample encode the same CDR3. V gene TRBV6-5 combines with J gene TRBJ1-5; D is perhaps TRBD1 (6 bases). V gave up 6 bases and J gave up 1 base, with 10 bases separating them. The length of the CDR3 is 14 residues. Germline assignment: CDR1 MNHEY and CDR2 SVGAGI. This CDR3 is CASSRGQSNQPQHF. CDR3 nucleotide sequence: TGTGCCAGCAGCCGAGGACAGAGCAATCAGCCCCAGCATTTT.

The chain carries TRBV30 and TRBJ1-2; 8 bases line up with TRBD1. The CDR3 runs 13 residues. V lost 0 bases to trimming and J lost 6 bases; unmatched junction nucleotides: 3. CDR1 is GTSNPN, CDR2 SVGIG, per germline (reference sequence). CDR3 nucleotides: TGTGCCTGGAGTGTCAACAGGGGGGATGGCTACACCTTC. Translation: CAWSVNRGDGYTF. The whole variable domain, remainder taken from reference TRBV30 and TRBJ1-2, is SQTIHQWPATLVQPVGSPLSLECTVEGTSNPNLYWYRQAAGRGLQLLFYSVGIGQISSEVPQNLSASRPQDRQFILSSKKLLLSDSGFYLCAWSVNRGDGYTFGSGTRLTVV.

CDR3 residues: CASSLDYGGGTDTQYF. The CDR3 DNA sequence: TGTGCCAGCAGCTTAGATTATGGGGGGGGCACAGATACGCAGTATTTT. This chain links TRBV11-2 with TRBJ2-3; 7 nucleotides line up with TRBD2. Germline assignment: CDR1 SGHAT and CDR2 FQNNGV. CDR3 length: 16 amino acids. The V gene end was trimmed by 0 bases and the J gene end by 1 base; junction bases not matched to a gene: 4.

Here the CDR3 reads CASSPGGALMNTEAFF. CDR3 coding DNA: TGTGCCAGCTCACCCGGGGGGGCACTGATGAACACTGAAGCTTTCTTT. The rearrangement joins TRBV18 to TRBJ1-1, with a possible D match to TRBD1 (6 bases). This CDR3 spans 16 amino acids. From germline, CDR1 is KGHSH and CDR2 LQKENI. V was pared by 3 bases and J by 0 bases, with 14 bases between. The full variable domain, with the rest looked up from reference TRBV18 and TRBJ1-1, is NAGVMQNPRHLVRRRGQEARLRCSPMKGHSHVYWYRQLPEEGLKFMVYLQKENIIDESGMPKERFSAEFPKEGPSILRIQQVVRGDSAAYFCASSPGGALMNTEAFFGQGTRLTVV.

The CDR3 loop reads CAINLGQGNNSPLHF. CDR3 coding DNA: TGTGCCATCAATCTTGGACAGGGCAATAATTCACCCCTCCACTTT. This chain uses TRBV10-3 with TRBJ1-6; 8 bases align to TRBD1. Germline V CDR1 and CDR2: ENHRY, SYGVKD. This CDR3 is 15 amino acids long. V shed 7 bases and J 5 bases; nucleotides not matched to a gene: 7.

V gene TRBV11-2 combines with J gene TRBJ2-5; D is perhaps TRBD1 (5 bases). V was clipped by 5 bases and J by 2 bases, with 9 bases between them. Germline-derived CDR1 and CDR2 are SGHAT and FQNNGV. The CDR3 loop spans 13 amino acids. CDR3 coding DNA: TGTGCCAGCAGCCCCCAGGGTCAAGAGACCCAGTACTTC. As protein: CASSPQGQETQYF.

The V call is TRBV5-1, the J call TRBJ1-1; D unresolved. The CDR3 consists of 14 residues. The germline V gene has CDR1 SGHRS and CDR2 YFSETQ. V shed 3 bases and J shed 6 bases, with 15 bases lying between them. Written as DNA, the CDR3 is TGCGCCAGCAGCTCTCAGACCGGGAGCCCTGAAGCTTTCTTT. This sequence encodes CASSSQTGSPEAFF.

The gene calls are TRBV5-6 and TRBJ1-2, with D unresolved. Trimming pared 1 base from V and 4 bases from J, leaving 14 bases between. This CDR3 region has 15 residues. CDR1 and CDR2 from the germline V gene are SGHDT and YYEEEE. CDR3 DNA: TGTGCCAGCAGCTTGAGGATTGCCAGGTTCTATGGCTACACCTTC. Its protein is CASSLRIARFYGYTF.

DNA of the CDR3: TGTGCCAGCAGCCCTCGTGGGGGGGGCTCGAACACCGGGGAGCTGTTTTTT. Protein sequence: CASSPRGGGSNTGELFF. The V call is TRBV7-9, the J call TRBJ2-2; possibly TRBD2 for D (7 bases). Deletions cut 5 bases from V and 0 bases from J, with 16 bases between. Germline V lookup: CDR1 SEHNR, CDR2 FQNEAQ (reference sequence). There are 17 residues in the CDR3.

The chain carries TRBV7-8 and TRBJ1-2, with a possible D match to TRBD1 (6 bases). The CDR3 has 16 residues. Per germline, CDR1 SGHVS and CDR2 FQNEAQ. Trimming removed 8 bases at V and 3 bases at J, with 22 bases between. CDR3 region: CASALVAGEFDYGYTF. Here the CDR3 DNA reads TGTGCCAGCGCCCTCGTTGCAGGGGAGTTTGACTATGGCTACACCTTC.

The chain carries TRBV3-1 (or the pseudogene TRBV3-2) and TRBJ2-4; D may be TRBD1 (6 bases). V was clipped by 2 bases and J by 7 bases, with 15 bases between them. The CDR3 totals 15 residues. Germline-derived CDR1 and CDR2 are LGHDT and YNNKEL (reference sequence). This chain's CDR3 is CASSQLSGEGNIQYF. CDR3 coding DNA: TGTGCCAGCAGCCAATTATCAGGGGAAGGGAACATTCAGTACTTC.

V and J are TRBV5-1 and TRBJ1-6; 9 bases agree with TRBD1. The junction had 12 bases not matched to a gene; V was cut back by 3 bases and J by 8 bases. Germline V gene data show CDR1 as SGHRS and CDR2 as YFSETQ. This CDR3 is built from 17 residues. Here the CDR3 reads CASSSGRGTGGDSPLHF. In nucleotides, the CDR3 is TGCGCCAGCAGCTCGGGGAGAGGCACAGGGGGCGATTCACCCCTCCACTTT. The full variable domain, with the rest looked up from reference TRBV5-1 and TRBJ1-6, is KAGVTQTPRYLIKTRGQQVTLSCSPISGHRSVSWYQQTPGQGLQFLFEYFSETQRNKGNFPGRFSGRQFSNSRSEMNVSTLELGDSALYLCASSSGRGTGGDSPLHFGNGTRLTVT.